The source of this TCR beta chain is a study of blood T cell repertoires in COVID-19. In the study overall: Collection of acute and convalescent COVID-19 samples took place in the United States, Italy and Spain. T cells, B-cell-depleted T cells, or PBMCs supplied cDNA or gDNA.

Germline CDR1 and CDR2: MNHNS and SASEGT. V gave up 2 bases and J gave up 1 base; unmatched junction bases: 3. The CDR3 totals 16 residues. In the authors' methods: Amplified reference gene primers provided the basis for estimating nucleated cell counts. This table comes from immunoSEQ multiplex PCR, and its TCRdb copy is limited to in-frame clones, with some not included. The V and J calls and clone size come from that table; D and trimming were worked out from the DNA. The data show roughly 140,000 clones, 80% to 90% seen once. The rearrangement links TRBV6-1 to TRBJ2-2; 8 nucleotides match TRBD1. This TCR was sampled from a woman aged 40 to 50 with acute or convalescent COVID-19. The sample consisted of peripheral blood. CDR3 in amino acids: CASSEQGQVNTGELFF. CDR3 coding DNA: TGTGCCAGCAGTGAACAGGGACAGGTGAACACCGGGGAGCTGTTTTTT.